This record covers a single T cell receptor beta chain. Its matching antigen is unknown. Germline V lookup: CDR1 LNHNV, CDR2 YYDKDF (reference sequence). V was cut by 0 bases and J by 2 bases, with 7 bases left in between. The CDR3 extends over 14 amino acids. Using immunoSEQ multiplex PCR, the repertoire was profiled, and TCRdb retains in-frame clones only, with some absent. The sample consists of some 14,000 clones, just over 90% of them appearing once. This sample stems from a study of blood T cell dynamics during melanoma immunotherapy. Study details: Metastatic melanoma patients received first-line pembrolizumab or nivolumab plus ipilimumab.

Documented time point: pre-treatment baseline. Patients had no prior systemic cancer treatment, immunosuppressants or other active cancers. Study-wide findings and caveats: It remained unknown if the driving T cell clones were melanoma-specific. Among sorted CD8+ subsets, immune-effector cells had the highest clonality and cell-free DNA similarity.

The chain carries TRBV15 and TRBJ1-1; D not certain. The specimen was effector memory CD8+ T cells from blood, collected from a patient treated with checkpoint blockade. The receptor's source is a human donor with melanoma. DNA of the CDR3: TGTGCCACCAGCAGAGATCGGGGAAACACTGAAGCTTTCTTT. Protein sequence: CATSRDRGNTEAFF.